The sequence of this TCR beta chain was determined in a study of breast tumors, draining lymph nodes, adjacent tissues. Samples came from axillary lymph nodes draining the breast cancer. This clonotype was counted ten times or more. Its target is unknown. General study results and limits: Luminal-like breast cancer showed significantly higher tumor–nontumor repertoire similarity than basal-like.

MiXCR, run by TCRdb on the multiplex PCR reads, gives a single entry per CDR3 protein. The sample contains about 270,000 distinct CDR3 sequences, 30% to 35% of which appear only once. Between the trimmed V and J ends, which lost 1 base and 6 bases, there was a span of 10 bases. This CDR3 has 14 residues. Germline-derived CDR1 and CDR2 are LNHDA and SQIVND (reference sequence). Sequenced sample: axillary lymph node tissue. V gene TRBV19 combines with J gene TRBJ2-1, with D perhaps matching TRBD2 (5 bases). This TCR was sampled from a female donor with breast cancer. Some clones in this sample may be carry-over from other donors' samples. CDR3 sequence: CASSIAGWSNEQFF. DNA of the CDR3: TGTGCCAGTAGTATAGCGGGATGGTCCAATGAGCAGTTCTTC.